Sequencing of this TCR beta chain was carried out in a study of T-cell reconstitution after alpha-beta-depleted transplantation in children. Study-level results: Some patients owed their high day-60 TCRbeta diversity to surviving recipient T cells and thymic progenitors. Two months or so post-transplant, alpha-beta T cells reportedly derived from several hundred expanded graft clones. Newly generated T cells supplied most T-cell counts and diversity one year post-transplant.

In its sample, this clonotype was seen a few times. Its antigen remains unknown. TCRbeta library preparation incorporated unique molecular identifiers. TCRdb independently ran MiXCR on the PCR reads; one entry per CDR3 protein. The repertoire holds approximately 47,000 distinct CDR3 sequences, 40% to 65% seen once, with around two fifths in the top ten. V was shortened by 8 bases and J by 1 base, with 11 bases between the two germline ends. Germline lookup yields CDR1 MRHNA and CDR2 SNTAGT. This CDR3 is 13 amino acids long. The genes are TRBV6-4 and TRBJ1-1, with D unresolved. Material: peripheral blood, obtained before TCRalphabeta/CD19-depleted stem cell transplant. The source is a boy under two years old with SCID, due to receive a stem cell transplant. The CDR3 DNA reads as TGTGCCAGCTCCCTTAAACCGAACACTGAAGCTTTCTTT. Protein product: CASSLKPNTEAFF.